This T cell receptor (beta chain) originates from a study of T cells after yellow fever vaccination. Germline trimming cut 1 base from V and 4 bases from J; bases unmatched to any gene: 6. The CDR3 runs 15 residues. The germline V gene encodes CDR1 LGHNA and CDR2 YNFKEQ. TCRdb reprocessed the 5' RACE reads with MiXCR, giving one entry per CDR3 protein. The table records 80,000 to 100,000 distinct CDR3 sequences, about 8.8% of them present only once. This chain joins TRBV4-2 and TRBJ2-5; 7 bases agree with TRBD1. This material consisted of CD8+ T cells not binding an NS4B(214-222) dextramer, sorted from PBMCs, taken more than 13 days after the first yellow fever vaccination. This TCR was recovered from a man between 18 and 29 years old who received the YFV17D yellow fever vaccine. As DNA, the CDR3 is TGTGCCAGCAGCCAAGGGCCGGGACAGTTAGAGACCCAGTACTTC. This translates into CASSQGPGQLETQYF.